These 26 T cell receptor beta chains were all obtained from the same sample, sequenced in a study of cytomegalovirus exposure and HLA in healthy donors. Researchers ran the PCR with 60 Vbeta and 13 Jbeta primers. Libraries were prepared by immunoSEQ multiplex PCR; TCRdb keeps only in-frame clonotypes and omits some of them. Found here are some 23,000 clones; the top ten clones hold 15% to 20%. Sample: PBMCs. These receptors came from a male donor in good health and CMV-seropositive.

The chain combines TRBV5-1 with TRBJ2-7, with D tentatively TRBD1 (6 bases). V dropped 4 bases and J dropped 5 bases, with 10 bases sitting between them. The CDR3 has 12 amino acids. Germline values: CDR1 SGHRS, CDR2 YFSETQ. The CDR3 sequence: CASSVQGDEQYF. In DNA, the CDR3 is TGCGCCAGCAGCGTACAGGGTGACGAGCAGTACTTC.

The V gene is TRBV10-3, the J gene TRBJ2-7; no firm D call. From germline, CDR1 is ENHRY and CDR2 SYGVKD. V shed 2 bases and J shed 2 bases, with 4 bases lying between them. The CDR3 length is 12 residues. In DNA form, the CDR3 reads TGTGCCATCAGTGAGGTCGCCTACGAGCAGTACTTC. Residues: CAISEVAYEQYF.

The chain has TRBV7-6 and TRBJ1-1, with a tentative D call TRBD1 (5 bases). Germline V lookup: CDR1 SGHVS, CDR2 FNYEAQ. This CDR3 is built from 15 residues. The germline V and J ends were trimmed by 2 bases and 7 bases, with 17 bases remaining between them. CDR3 bases: TGTGCCAGCAGCTTAAGCCAGCAGGGTCTCGGTGAAGCTTTCTTT. Protein sequence: CASSLSQQGLGEAFF.

The rearrangement uses TRBV27 and TRBJ2-1; unclear D gene. Germline CDR1 reads MNHEY; CDR2 reads SMNVEV (reference sequence). V shed 2 bases and J shed 9 bases, with 11 bases lying between them. CDR3 length equals 13 residues. CDR3: CASSLSLGFEQFF. The DNA for the CDR3 is TGTGCCAGCAGTTTAAGTCTAGGTTTTGAGCAGTTCTTC.

The chain recombines TRBV4-2 with TRBJ1-5, with 10 bases fitting TRBD1. The CDR3 covers 18 residues. The ends lost 0 bases at V and 5 bases at J; junction bases unmatched: 10. Germline V lookup: CDR1 LGHNA, CDR2 YNFKEQ. CDR3 DNA sequence: TGTGCCAGCAGCCAAGATAGGAGGTTGGACAGGGGGGATCAGCCCCAGCATTTT. Protein sequence: CASSQDRRLDRGDQPQHF.

The CDR3 spells CASSLDIPGRNSPLHF. As DNA, the CDR3 is TGTGCCAGCTCACTTGATATTCCAGGCCGAAATTCACCCCTCCACTTT. The chain joins TRBV18 to TRBJ1-6, with unresolved D. The ends were cut back, 4 bases at V and 7 bases at J, with 17 bases in the middle. Germline CDR1 reads KGHSH; CDR2 reads LQKENI. The CDR3 spans 16 residues.

The chain couples TRBV18 to TRBJ1-6; D gene ambiguous. CDR1 and CDR2 from the germline V gene are KGHSH and LQKENI. This CDR3 spans 18 amino acids. V was cut by 3 bases and J by 4 bases, with 19 bases left in between. The CDR3 loop is CASSPTGGFVLYNSPLHF. The CDR3 DNA reads as TGTGCCAGCTCACCGACGGGAGGTTTTGTACTGTATAATTCACCCCTCCACTTT.

This sequence joins TRBV27 and TRBJ1-5; 7 bases align to TRBD1. J gave up 5 bases and V 2 bases, and 0 bases lay outside the gene matches. The CDR3 loop spans 13 amino acids. In germline, CDR1 is MNHEY, CDR2 SMNVEV (reference sequence). The CDR3 coding sequence is TGTGCCAGCAGTTTAACAGGGGATCAGCCCCAGCATTTT. It yields the protein CASSLTGDQPQHF.

The chain carries TRBV4-1 and TRBJ2-3; 8 bases map to TRBD2. In germline, CDR1 is MGHRA, CDR2 YSYEKL. This CDR3 is built from 15 residues. Germline trimming cut 7 bases from V and 4 bases from J; bases unmatched to any gene: 10. Written as DNA, the CDR3 is TGCGCCAGCAAAAGAGCAGCGGGAGAATCAGATACGCAGTATTTT. It translates to CASKRAAGESDTQYF.

The chain joins TRBV9 to TRBJ1-1, with D uncertain. Germline CDR1 SGDLS, CDR2 YYNGEE. V lost 2 bases and J lost 5, with 10 bases in between. The CDR3 contains 13 residues. CDR3 DNA: TGTGCCAGCAGCGTGACCCCGGAGACTGAAGCTTTCTTT. Its translation: CASSVTPETEAFF.

The chain uses TRBV11-2 and TRBJ2-2; a weak D match, TRBD2 (6 bases). The CDR3 extends over 15 amino acids. V was pared by 9 bases and J by 1 base, with 15 bases between. Germline lookup yields CDR1 SGHAT and CDR2 FQNNGV. CDR3 sequence reads: CASILGGRNTGELFF. The CDR3 coding sequence is TGTGCCAGTATCTTAGGAGGGCGGAACACCGGGGAGCTGTTTTTT. Together with reference TRBV11-2 and TRBJ2-2, the CDR3 gives the full variable domain: EAGVAQSPRYKIIEKRQSVAFWCNPISGHATLYWYQQILGQGPKLLIQFQNNGVVDDSQLPKDRFSAERLKGVDSTLKIQPAKLEDSAVYLCASILGGRNTGELFFGEGSRLTVL.

V is TRBV4-1 and J is TRBJ2-7, with 10 bases lining up with TRBD1. Germline V gives CDR1 MGHRA, CDR2 YSYEKL. V was pared by 5 bases and J by 4 bases, with 8 bases of the junction left unmatched. The CDR3 loop spans 15 amino acids. This chain's CDR3 is CASSDHRDRGYEQYF. The CDR3 nucleotides read TGCGCCAGCAGCGACCACCGGGACAGGGGTTACGAGCAGTACTTC.

The chain combines TRBV5-1 with TRBJ1-5, with D possibly TRBD1 on 6 matching bases. The CDR3 extends over 14 amino acids. Per germline, CDR1 SGHRS and CDR2 YFSETQ. The V end was cut by 1 base, the J end by 6 bases, with 11 bases between. The CDR3 reads CASSLQGTGQPQHF. The CDR3 coding sequence is TGCGCCAGCAGCTTGCAGGGGACGGGTCAGCCCCAGCATTTT.

The gene calls are TRBV2 and TRBJ1-1; tentative D call: TRBD1 (6 bases). V gave up 9 bases and J gave up 5 bases, with 16 bases separating them. The CDR3 contains 13 residues. Per germline, CDR1 SNHLY and CDR2 FYNNEI. The CDR3 spells CASSQGGKTEAFF. The CDR3 DNA reads TGTGCCAGTTCACAGGGTGGCAAAACTGAAGCTTTCTTT.

This chain connects TRBV7-3 to TRBJ1-1; D is ambiguous. The CDR3 is 13 amino acids. V lost 6 bases, J lost 0 bases, and 8 bases lay in between. Germline V CDR1 and CDR2: SGHTA, FQGTGA. For the CDR3, the DNA is TGTGCCAGCAGGCAAACGGTGAACACTGAAGCTTTCTTT. Its protein is CASRQTVNTEAFF.

The rearrangement joins TRBV6-5 to TRBJ2-7; 8 bases map to TRBD1. The trim removed 6 bases at V and 3 bases at J, leaving 7 bases unmatched. This CDR3 is 14 amino acids long. Germline assignment: CDR1 MNHEY and CDR2 SVGAGI. The DNA of the CDR3 is TGTGCCAGCAGCGACACGGACAGGGACTACGAGCAGTACTTC. Its translation: CASSDTDRDYEQYF.

The CDR3 DNA reads as TGCAGCGTTGAATCCCAGGGGGTTAACTATGGCTACACCTTC. It translates to CSVESQGVNYGYTF. The rearrangement uses TRBV29-1 and TRBJ1-2, with 7 bases aligning to TRBD1. The V and J ends lost 2 bases and 1 base, in that order; junction bases with no gene match: 4. Germline V gives CDR1 SQVTM, CDR2 ANQGSEA. The CDR3 loop spans 14 amino acids.

This chain joins TRBV30 and TRBJ1-4; no clear D. Germline V gives CDR1 GTSNPN, CDR2 SVGIG (reference sequence). The CDR3 totals 14 residues. The V and J ends lost 7 bases and 8 bases respectively, with 20 bases between them. The CDR3 nucleotides are TGTGCCTTTACCTGGACCTCGGAGGAGGAAAAACTGTTTTTT. Its protein is CAFTWTSEEEKLFF.

The chain recombines TRBV30 with TRBJ2-7; TRBD2 agrees at 13 bases. The CDR3 covers 15 residues. Looked up from germline, CDR1 is GTSNPN and CDR2 is SVGIG (reference sequence). The junction had 12 bases not matched to a gene; V was cut back by 3 bases and J by 10 bases. Written as DNA, the CDR3 is TGTGCCTGGAGGGGACCCGGGACTAGCGGGAAGGAACAGTACTTC. Its translation is CAWRGPGTSGKEQYF.

V is TRBV19 and J is TRBJ1-5; 7 bases line up with TRBD1. Germline CDR1 and CDR2: LNHDA and SQIVND (reference sequence). CDR3 length: 15 residues. Trimming removed 10 bases from V and 2 bases from J; junction bases left unmatched: 11. As DNA, the CDR3 is TGTGCCACTTCAGTCGGGACAGTGGGCAATCAGCCCCAGCATTTT. Translation: CATSVGTVGNQPQHF.

V usage is TRBV19 and J usage is TRBJ2-6; 7 bases are shared with TRBD1. Looked up from germline, CDR1 is LNHDA and CDR2 is SQIVND (reference sequence). The CDR3 sequence is 15 residues long. Trimming removed 9 bases from V and 3 bases from J; junction bases left unmatched: 8. Written as DNA, the CDR3 is TGTGCCAGCAACCCAGACAGGGTTGGGGCCAACGTCCTGACTTTC. It specifies CASNPDRVGANVLTF.

The gene calls are TRBV29-1 and TRBJ2-5; weak D call: TRBD1 (6 bases). Trimming took off 4 bases at V and 1 base at J, with 13 bases between the two ends. There are 14 residues in the CDR3. The germline gives CDR1 SQVTM, CDR2 ANQGSEA. CDR3 region: CSVVAGAIQETQYF. The CDR3 nucleotides are TGCAGCGTTGTGGCAGGGGCCATCCAAGAGACCCAGTACTTC. The whole variable domain, filled in from reference TRBV29-1 and TRBJ2-5, reads SAVISQKPSRDICQRGTSLTIQCQVDSQVTMMFWYRQQPGQSLTLIATANQGSEATYESGFVIDKFPISRPNLTFSTLTVSNMSPEDSSIYLCSVVAGAIQETQYFGPGTRLLVL.

The V gene is TRBV6-1, the J gene TRBJ2-7; 7 bases map to TRBD1. Germline V gene data show CDR1 as MNHNS and CDR2 as SASEGT. V was pared by 4 bases and J by 1 base, with 7 bases of the junction left unmatched. The CDR3 is made up of 15 amino acids. CDR3 sequence: CASSAYRQGSYEQYF. CDR3 nucleotide sequence: TGTGCCAGCAGTGCCTACCGACAGGGATCCTACGAGCAGTACTTC.

This chain uses TRBV5-6 with TRBJ2-5, with a possible D match to TRBD2 (7 bases). Germline V CDR1 and CDR2: SGHDT, YYEEEE. V was cut by 3 bases and J by 13 bases, with 16 bases left in between. The CDR3 sequence is 12 residues long. This chain's CDR3 is CASSSWGGPWYF. The CDR3 bases are TGTGCCAGCAGCTCCTGGGGGGGGCCATGGTACTTC.

The rearrangement uses TRBV27 and TRBJ1-1; the match to TRBD1 covers 10 bases. CDR3 length: 13 residues. Unmatched junction bases numbered 6, after V lost 5 bases and J lost 9 bases. Germline V gives CDR1 MNHEY, CDR2 SMNVEV (reference sequence). DNA of the CDR3: TGTGCCAGCAGTCCGCCGGGACAGGGGAAAGCTTTCTTT. The encoded protein is CASSPPGQGKAFF.

The V gene is TRBV9, the J gene TRBJ2-5; TRBD2 is a possible D gene (6 bases). The CDR3 loop spans 16 amino acids. Germline-derived CDR1 and CDR2 are SGDLS and YYNGEE. The V end lost 0 bases, the J end lost 1 base, and 13 bases lay between the germline ends. CDR3 sequence reads: CASSVGGRDFQETQYF. CDR3 sequence (DNA): TGTGCCAGCAGCGTAGGGGGCCGGGACTTCCAAGAGACCCAGTACTTC.